This is a list of T cell receptor beta chains from one sample in a study of CD8 T cells in Susac syndrome. TCRdb re-analysed the immunoSEQ multiplex PCR reads in MiXCR, keeping a single row per CDR3 protein. The sample has hundreds of thousands of distinct CDR3 sequences; about 95% are singletons. Sequenced material: CD4+ T cells from PBMCs. The receptors come from a human donor with Susac syndrome. CDR3s include the opening cysteine and the closing phenylalanine or tryptophan. The D gene is left open where the match is weak. Rows may omit the clone size; those that give it use once, few, many or a size class.

clone_size j_call v_call cdr3_length d_call cdr3_nt cdr3_aa
NA TRBJ1-3 TRBV25-1 13 NA TGTGCCAGCACTGCGGTTACTGGAAACACCATATATTTT CASTAVTGNTIYF
few TRBJ2-7 TRBV29-1 14 NA TGCAGCGTTGTCGACAGTAGAGTCTCCTACGAGCAGTACTTC CSVVDSRVSYEQYF
NA TRBJ1-5 TRBV20-1 13 NA TGCAGTGCTAGCCGGGGTCAGGCTCAGCCCCAGCATTTT CSASRGQAQPQHF
NA TRBJ1-2 TRBV4-3 14 NA TGCGCCAGCAGCCAAGTATTTGGGACCGGCGGCTACACCTTC CASSQVFGTGGYTF
NA TRBJ1-1 TRBV18 14 NA TGTGCCAGCTCACCCCCAACCCCGAACACTGAAGCTTTCTTT CASSPPTPNTEAFF
NA TRBJ2-7 TRBV30 13 TRBD1 TGTGCCTGGAGTAACCTAGACAGGGGCGAGCAGTACTTC CAWSNLDRGEQYF
NA TRBJ1-1 TRBV12-3/TRBV12-4 15 TRBD1 TGTGCCAGCAGTCTACGACAGGGAGGCTTTTCTGAAGCTTTCTTT CASSLRQGGFSEAFF
NA TRBJ2-1 TRBV9 16 TRBD1 TGTGCCAGCAGCACGGACAGGGTCGTTTCCTACAATGAGCAGTTCTTC CASSTDRVVSYNEQFF
NA TRBJ2-3 TRBV20-1 13 NA TGCAGTGCTAGAGGGGGCGAACCAGATACGCAGTATTTT CSARGGEPDTQYF
once TRBJ2-2 TRBV7-8 17 TRBD1 TGTGCCAGCAGCTTGAGAGGACAGGGGGCGGACACCGGGGAGCTGTTTTTT CASSLRGQGADTGELFF
NA TRBJ1-5 TRBV7-9 12 TRBD1 TGTGCCAGCGGACAGGGCAATCAGCCCCAGCATTTT CASGQGNQPQHF
NA TRBJ1-4 TRBV7-2 15 TRBD1 TGTGCCAGCAGCTTAGACCGGGACAGTAATGAAAAACTGTTTTTT CASSLDRDSNEKLFF
NA TRBJ2-3 TRBV4-3 18 NA TGCGCCAGCAGCCAAGGGAAAGACGTGATGGGGTTTGGAGATACGCAGTATTTT CASSQGKDVMGFGDTQYF
NA TRBJ2-3 TRBV29-1 13 NA TGCAGCGGACGATTCCAGGGGTCAGATACGCAGTATTTT CSGRFQGSDTQYF
NA TRBJ2-4 TRBV20-1 12 TRBD1 TGCAGTGCTAGAGCGGACAGGGGTATCCAGTACTTC CSARADRGIQYF
NA TRBJ1-2 TRBV11-3 13 NA TGTGCCAGCACGTCTGGTGCTAACTATGGCTACACCTTC CASTSGANYGYTF
NA TRBJ2-3 TRBV7-2 10 NA TGTGCCAGCAGCTCCGTAAAGCAGTATTTT CASSSVKQYF
NA TRBJ2-2 TRBV10-3 13 TRBD1 TGTGCCATCGGACAGGATAGCTCCGGGGAGCTGTTTTTT CAIGQDSSGELFF
once TRBJ1-5 TRBV4-1 17 TRBD1 TGCGCCAGCAGCCAAGATGGGACAGGTTCAAGCAATCAGCCCCAGCATTTT CASSQDGTGSSNQPQHF
NA TRBJ1-2 TRBV18 13 TRBD1 TGTGCCAGCTCACCCTCGGGACAGGGAGACTACACCTTC CASSPSGQGDYTF
NA TRBJ1-3 TRBV7-9 14 NA TGTGCCAGCAACCCAAACTCCCTAGGGAACACCATATATTTT CASNPNSLGNTIYF
NA TRBJ1-3 TRBV12-3/TRBV12-4 16 TRBD1 TGTGCCAGCAGTCTCGACAGGGACCTACTGGGAAACACCATATATTTT CASSLDRDLLGNTIYF
NA TRBJ2-1 TRBV6-4 15 TRBD2 TGTGCCAGCAGTGACTCATCCCGGGGGGACAATGAGCAGTTCTTC CASSDSSRGDNEQFF
NA TRBJ2-5 TRBV24-1 16 TRBD2 TGTGCCACCAGTGAGTCCCGCGCTAGCGGGAAAGAGACCCAGTACTTC CATSESRASGKETQYF
NA TRBJ1-1 TRBV6-5 15 TRBD1 TGTGCCAGCAGATCGAGGACAGGGACGAACACTGAAGCTTTCTTT CASRSRTGTNTEAFF
NA TRBJ1-1 TRBV3-1 14 TRBD1 TGTGCCAGCAGCCAAGATCAGGGGGCCTCTGAAGCTTTCTTT CASSQDQGASEAFF
NA TRBJ1-6 TRBV19 14 TRBD1 TGTGCCAGTAAGGCACAGGGGGCTTTATCACCCCTCCACTTT CASKAQGALSPLHF
NA TRBJ2-3 TRBV6-5 13 NA TGTGCCAGCAGTCGGGGGCGCACAGATACGCAGTATTTT CASSRGRTDTQYF
NA TRBJ1-5 TRBV30 13 NA TGTGCCTGGAGACAGGCCGGGAATCAGCCCCAGCATTTT CAWRQAGNQPQHF
NA TRBJ2-1 TRBV12-3/TRBV12-4 15 TRBD2 TGTGCCAGCACCATGTTTGGCGGGGGGGCAGATGAGCAGTTCTTC CASTMFGGGADEQFF
NA TRBJ1-1 TRBV5-1 13 NA TGCGCCAGCAGTGTTTTAGTTGGTACTGAAGCTTTCTTT CASSVLVGTEAFF
once TRBJ1-1 TRBV10-3 16 NA TGTGCCATCAGTGCGTCCGTAGGGGAGTTGGGCACTGAAGCTTTCTTT CAISASVGELGTEAFF
NA TRBJ2-3 TRBV6-1 17 NA TGTGCCAGCAGCCCTACCCCCGGGGCCTTGGATCCAGATACGCAGTATTTT CASSPTPGALDPDTQYF
NA TRBJ1-2 TRBV18 12 NA TGTGCCAGCTCACCCGACAGCTATGGCTACACCTTC CASSPDSYGYTF
NA TRBJ2-1 TRBV24-1 18 TRBD1 TGTGCCACCAGTGAGACTCGACAGGGGAGAAAGGCCTACAATGAGCAGTTCTTC CATSETRQGRKAYNEQFF
NA TRBJ1-3 TRBV20-1 14 NA TGCAGGTCCCGCCTGGTCCCCTCTGGAAACACCATATATTTT CRSRLVPSGNTIYF
once TRBJ1-3 TRBV29-1 14 NA TGCAGCGTTTGGGGCGGGACCCTTGGAAACACCATATATTTT CSVWGGTLGNTIYF
NA TRBJ1-2 TRBV12-3/TRBV12-4 14 NA TGTGCCAGCAGTTCCTCGGGGGTTCCCTATGGCTACACCTTC CASSSSGVPYGYTF
NA TRBJ2-3 TRBV20-1 16 NA TGCAGTGCTCGCACGGTGATACAGGGTAGCACAGATACGCAGTATTTT CSARTVIQGSTDTQYF
NA TRBJ2-7 TRBV6-1 13 NA TGTGCCAGCAACCGGGACATTCCCTACGAGCAGTACTTC CASNRDIPYEQYF
once TRBJ1-4 TRBV7-2 14 NA TGTGCCAGCAGCTTCACCAGGGACAATGAAAAACTGTTTTTT CASSFTRDNEKLFF
NA TRBJ2-6 TRBV6-4 14 NA TGTGCCAGCAGCCCAGGGACTGGGGCCAACGTCCTGACTTTC CASSPGTGANVLTF
NA TRBJ1-1 TRBV5-1 15 TRBD1 TGCGCCAGCAGCTCCGGACAGGGGACACTTTATGAAGCTTTCTTT CASSSGQGTLYEAFF
NA TRBJ1-1 TRBV20-1 14 TRBD1 TGCAGTGCTCCTAGACAGGGGGAGCGCCCTGAAGCTTTCTTT CSAPRQGERPEAFF
NA TRBJ2-7 TRBV5-1 13 NA TGCGCCAGCAGCATAGGGGACCATCAGGAGCAGTACTTC CASSIGDHQEQYF
NA TRBJ1-4 TRBV30 15 TRBD1 TGTGCCTGGAGTCCCCGGACAGGGTGGGATGAAAAACTGTTTTTT CAWSPRTGWDEKLFF
NA TRBJ2-6 TRBV7-9 18 TRBD1 TGTGCCAGCAGCTTAGTTGCGGGACAGGGTTTCGGGGCCAACGTCCTGACTTTC CASSLVAGQGFGANVLTF
NA TRBJ1-3 TRBV10-3 14 NA TGTGCCATCAGTCTAGAGGACTCTGGAAACACCATATATTTT CAISLEDSGNTIYF